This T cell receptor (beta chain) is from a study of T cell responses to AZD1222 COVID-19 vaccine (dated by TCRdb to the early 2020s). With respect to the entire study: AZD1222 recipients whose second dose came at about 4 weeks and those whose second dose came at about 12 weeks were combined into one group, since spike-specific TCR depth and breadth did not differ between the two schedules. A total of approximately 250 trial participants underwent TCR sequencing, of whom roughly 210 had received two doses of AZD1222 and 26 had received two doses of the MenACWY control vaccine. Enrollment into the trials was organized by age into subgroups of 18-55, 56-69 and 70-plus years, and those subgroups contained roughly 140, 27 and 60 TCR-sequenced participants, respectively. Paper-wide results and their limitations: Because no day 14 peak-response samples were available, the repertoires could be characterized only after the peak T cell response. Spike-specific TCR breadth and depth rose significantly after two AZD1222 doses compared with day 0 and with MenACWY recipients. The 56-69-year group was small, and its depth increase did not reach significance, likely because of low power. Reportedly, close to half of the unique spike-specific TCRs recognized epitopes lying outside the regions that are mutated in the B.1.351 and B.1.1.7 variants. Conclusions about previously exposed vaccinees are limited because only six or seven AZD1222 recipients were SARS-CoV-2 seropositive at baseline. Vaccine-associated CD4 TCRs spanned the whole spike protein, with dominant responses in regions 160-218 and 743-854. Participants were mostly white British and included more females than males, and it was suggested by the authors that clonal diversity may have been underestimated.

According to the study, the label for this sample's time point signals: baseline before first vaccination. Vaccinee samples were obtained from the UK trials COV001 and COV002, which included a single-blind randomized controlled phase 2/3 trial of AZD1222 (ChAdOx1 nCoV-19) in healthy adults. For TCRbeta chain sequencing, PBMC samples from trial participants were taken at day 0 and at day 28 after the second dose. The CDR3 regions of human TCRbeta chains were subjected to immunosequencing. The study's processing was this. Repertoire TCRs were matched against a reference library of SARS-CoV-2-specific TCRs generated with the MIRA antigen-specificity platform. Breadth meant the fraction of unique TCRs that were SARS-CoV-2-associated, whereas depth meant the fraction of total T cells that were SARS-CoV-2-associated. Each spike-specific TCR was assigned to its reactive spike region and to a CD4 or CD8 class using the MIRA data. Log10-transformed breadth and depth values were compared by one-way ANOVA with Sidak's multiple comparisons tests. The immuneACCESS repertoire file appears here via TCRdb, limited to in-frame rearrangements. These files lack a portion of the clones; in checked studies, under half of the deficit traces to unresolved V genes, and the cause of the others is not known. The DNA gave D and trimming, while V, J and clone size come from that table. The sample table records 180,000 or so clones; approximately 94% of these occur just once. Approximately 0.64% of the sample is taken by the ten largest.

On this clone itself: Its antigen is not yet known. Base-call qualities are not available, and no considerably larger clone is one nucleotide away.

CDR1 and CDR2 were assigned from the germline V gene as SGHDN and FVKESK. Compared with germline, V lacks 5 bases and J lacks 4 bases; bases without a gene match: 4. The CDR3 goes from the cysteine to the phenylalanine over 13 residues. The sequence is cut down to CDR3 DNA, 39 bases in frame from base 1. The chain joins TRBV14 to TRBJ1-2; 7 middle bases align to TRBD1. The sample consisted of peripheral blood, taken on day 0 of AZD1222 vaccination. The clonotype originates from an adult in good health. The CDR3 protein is CASSSGTVYGYTF. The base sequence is TGTGCCAGCAGCTCCGGGACAGTCTATGGCTACACCTTC.